The clone carrying this T cell receptor (beta chain) is termed medium-sized (0.01 to 0.1%). The sample originates from a study of spatial heterogeneity in lung cancer. MiXCR, applied by TCRdb to the 5' RACE reads, yields one record per CDR3 protein. Among more than 1,000 distinct CDR3 sequences listed, approximately 7% were seen once. The time point was: sample taken at primary tumor resection. Donation came from around 77 patients with untreated early-stage non-small cell lung cancer. CDR3 size: 15 residues. Germline V gene sequence: CDR1 MNHEY, CDR2 SVGAGI. V shed 2 bases and J shed 8 bases, with 13 bases lying between them.

The source was normal lung tissue next to the tumor, collected at surgery. The chain carries TRBV6-5 and TRBJ1-6; D may be TRBD1 (6 bases). This sequence originates from a male donor with early-stage non-small cell lung cancer. CDR3 sequence reads: CASSYRRGGDSPLHF. The CDR3 DNA reads as TGTGCCAGCAGTTACCGTAGAGGGGGGGATTCACCCCTCCACTTT.